This T cell receptor beta chain is from a study of blood T cell repertoires in COVID-19. Measured with immunoSEQ multiplex PCR; TCRdb has only the in-frame clones, and not every one. The repertoire holds approximately 390,000 clones, with 88% as singletons. Germline V CDR1 and CDR2: SGHVS, FQNEAQ. The CDR3 consists of 14 residues. V gave up 2 bases and J gave up 1 base, with 6 bases separating them. The gene calls are TRBV7-8 and TRBJ1-5, with D perhaps TRBD1 (6 bases). The origin of this receptor is a woman between 40 and 50 years old with acute COVID-19. Material for sequencing was PBMCs or T cells enriched from blood (not recorded which). The CDR3 region has the DNA TGTGCCAGCAGCTTACAGGGGAGCAATCAGCCCCAGCATTTT. Translation gives CASSLQGSNQPQHF.